These 6 T cell receptor beta chains originate from one sample sequenced in a study of blood T cell repertoires in COVID-19. This table comes from immunoSEQ multiplex PCR, and its TCRdb copy is limited to in-frame clones, with some not included. Seen here are tens of thousands of clones, around 92% observed once, and the top ten hold around 10%. Source material: peripheral blood. The receptors stem from an elderly man with active or convalescent COVID-19.

The rearrangement links TRBV7-2 to TRBJ1-1; a possible D gene is TRBD1 (5 bases). Germline V gene sequence: CDR1 SGHTA, CDR2 FQGNSA. V gave up 0 bases and J gave up 4 bases, with 9 bases separating them. The CDR3 totals 14 residues. The CDR3 DNA sequence: TGTGCCAGCAGCTTAGCGCGGGGCAGCACTGAAGCTTTCTTT. Amino acids: CASSLARGSTEAFF.

This chain joins TRBV19 and TRBJ2-1; 7 bases fit TRBD1. This CDR3 contains 13 residues. CDR1 is LNHDA and CDR2 is SQIVND in the germline V gene (reference sequence). V gave up 8 bases and J gave up 6 bases; unmatched junction bases: 7. CDR3 DNA: TGTGCCAGTCAGTCGACAGGGAGCAATGAGCAGTTCTTC. This translates into CASQSTGSNEQFF.

J is TRBJ1-2 and V is TRBV27; a weak D match, TRBD1 (5 bases). This CDR3 has 14 amino acids. The germline V gene has CDR1 MNHEY and CDR2 SMNVEV (reference sequence). V shed 2 bases and J shed 8 bases, with 15 bases lying between them. Here the CDR3 reads CASSLRGEKDGYTF. CDR3 bases: TGTGCCAGCAGTTTAAGGGGCGAGAAGGACGGCTACACCTTC.

The gene calls are TRBV19 and TRBJ1-1; D gene unclear. The CDR3 length is 15 residues. Germline V gene sequence: CDR1 LNHDA, CDR2 SQIVND (reference sequence). With 5 bases removed from V and 0 bases from J, the gap between germline ends came to 13 bases. CDR3 sequence reads: CASSPLGSMNTEAFF. CDR3 in DNA: TGTGCCAGTAGTCCCCTAGGTAGCATGAACACTGAAGCTTTCTTT.

The chain has TRBV11-2 and TRBJ2-3, with D unresolved. Trimming pared 2 bases from V and 4 bases from J, leaving 4 bases between. Germline V gene lookup returns CDR1 SGHAT and CDR2 FQNNGV. The CDR3 extends over 12 amino acids. CDR3 protein: CASSLPADTQYF. The DNA of the CDR3 is TGTGCCAGCAGCTTACCGGCAGATACGCAGTATTTT.

This clone was counted a single time. The rearrangement links TRBV5-1 to TRBJ2-1; possibly TRBD2 for D (6 bases). Trimming took 0 bases from V and 5 from J, leaving 12 bases between them. Germline lookup yields CDR1 SGHRS and CDR2 YFSETQ. The length of the CDR3 is 15 residues. CDR3: CASSLADYANNEQFF. In DNA, the CDR3 is TGCGCCAGCAGCTTGGCGGACTATGCAAACAATGAGCAGTTCTTC.